This section outlines one TCR beta chain sequence together with its context. Its matching antigen is unknown. This CDR3 region has 13 residues. Germline assignment: CDR1 SGHVS and CDR2 FNYEAQ. Deletions cut 1 base from V and 5 bases from J, with 6 bases between. The data are from a study of graft-versus-host responses after intestinal transplantation. At the level of the study: Multivisceral, liver-intestinal, or isolated intestinal transplants were performed in recipients. Every transplant recipient was induced with anti-thymocyte globulin, then maintained on tacrolimus and steroids for approximately three years.

Only in-frame clones appear in the TCRdb table, and some are missing; sequencing was by immunoSEQ multiplex PCR. In the table there are tens of thousands of clones, 90% of which are singletons. Regarding the study as a whole: Early post-transplant HvG declines showed an association with peak circulating GvH clone levels. Allografts from individuals with graft-donor T cell macrochimerism displayed high graft-versus-host to host-versus-graft clonal ratios.

Here the sequenced sample was unstimulated CD8+ T cells sorted from spleen or lymph node cells, taken before transplant. The receptor's source is a human donor who was the organ donor for an intestinal transplant. The chain employs TRBV7-6 and TRBJ2-1; TRBD1 is a possible D gene (5 bases). The CDR3 region is CASSLEQDNEQFF. The CDR3 DNA reads as TGTGCCAGCAGCTTAGAACAGGACAATGAGCAGTTCTTC.